This entry lists 21 T cell receptor beta chains sequenced from one sample in a study of blood T cell repertoires in COVID-19. The protocol was immunoSEQ multiplex PCR, while the TCRdb copy is restricted to in-frame clones and leaves out a portion. The sample has approximately 310,000 clones, roughly 85% seen once. Source material: PBMCs or T cells enriched from blood (not recorded which). The origin of the receptors is a woman in her thirties who had been exposed to COVID-19.

This clone was counted a single time. The V gene is TRBV11-2, the J gene TRBJ1-1; TRBD1 agrees at 11 bases. The CDR3 has 16 amino acids. In germline, CDR1 is SGHAT, CDR2 FQNNGV. V trimming: 3 bases; J trimming: 4 bases; junction bases outside the gene matches: 7. In DNA, the CDR3 is TGTGCCAGCAGCTTCCGGACAGGGGGCTTTGTCACTGAAGCTTTCTTT. Translating gives CASSFRTGGFVTEAFF.

V gene TRBV11-2 combines with J gene TRBJ1-1; a possible D gene is TRBD1 (6 bases). This CDR3 contains 15 residues. Germline-derived CDR1 and CDR2 are SGHAT and FQNNGV. The V and J ends lost 7 bases and 1 base respectively, with 16 bases between them. CDR3 residues: CASNPGPRGNTEAFF. CDR3 nucleotides: TGTGCCAGCAATCCGGGACCCAGGGGGAACACTGAAGCTTTCTTT.

The V and J genes are TRBV4-3 and TRBJ2-5, with TRBD2 matching over 8 bases. The trim removed 8 bases at V and 2 bases at J, leaving 13 bases unmatched. CDR1 and CDR2 (germline): LGHNA, YSLEER. The CDR3 sequence is 16 residues long. This CDR3 is CASGLSGGLPQETQYF. CDR3 in DNA: TGCGCCAGCGGCTTAAGCGGGGGACTTCCTCAAGAGACCCAGTACTTC.

V gene TRBV3-1 (or the pseudogene TRBV3-2) combines with J gene TRBJ1-4, with 12 bases matching TRBD1. With 4 bases clipped from V and 7 bases from J, the junction kept 7 bases outside the gene matches. The CDR3 totals 16 residues. Germline assignment: CDR1 LGHDT and CDR2 YNNKEL (reference sequence). The CDR3 reads CASSPPGTGGFEKLFF. CDR3 in DNA: TGTGCCAGCAGCCCGCCTGGGACAGGGGGCTTTGAAAAACTGTTTTTT.

The V call is TRBV10-3, the J call TRBJ2-1, with D tentatively TRBD2 (5 bases). V gave up 4 bases and J gave up 6 bases, with 10 bases separating them. The CDR3 covers 13 residues. The germline CDR1 and CDR2 sequences are ENHRY and SYGVKD. CDR3 region: CAISGGLSNEQFF. In DNA, the CDR3 is TGTGCCATCAGTGGCGGACTCTCCAATGAGCAGTTCTTC.

The V and J genes are TRBV27 and TRBJ2-5; 7 bases fit TRBD2. CDR1 is MNHEY, CDR2 SMNVEV, per germline (reference sequence). The junction had 5 bases not matched to a gene; V was cut back by 3 bases and J by 4 bases. The CDR3 is 14 residues long. The DNA of the CDR3 is TGTGCCAGCAGTTTGGGGACTACGCGAGAGACCCAGTACTTC. It codes for CASSLGTTRETQYF.

The chain carries TRBV2 and TRBJ1-1, with D perhaps matching TRBD1 (6 bases). Trimming left V 6 bases short and J 5 bases short, with 13 bases between. Germline assignment: CDR1 SNHLY and CDR2 FYNNEI. The CDR3 has 13 residues. The CDR3 region is CASSPGGWTEAFF. Here the CDR3 DNA reads TGTGCCAGCAGCCCGGGGGGCTGGACTGAAGCTTTCTTT.

The rearrangement uses TRBV28 and TRBJ2-3; TRBD2 aligns across 13 bases. Germline V lookup: CDR1 MDHEN, CDR2 SYDVKM. V lost 1 base, J lost 2 bases, and 6 bases stayed unmatched. The CDR3 runs 18 residues. CDR3 sequence (DNA): TGTGCCAGCAGTTTATTGGGACTAGCGGGACAGAACACAGATACGCAGTATTTT. This sequence encodes CASSLLGLAGQNTDTQYF.

This chain uses TRBV7-3 with TRBJ1-4, with D possibly matching TRBD1 (5 bases). Trimming left V 1 base short and J 1 base short, with 7 bases between. CDR1 is SGHTA and CDR2 is FQGTGA in the germline V gene. The CDR3 totals 15 residues. The CDR3: CASSLNGGTNEKLFF. DNA for the CDR3: TGTGCCAGCAGCTTAAACGGGGGAACTAATGAAAAACTGTTTTTT.

The chain couples TRBV5-8 to TRBJ2-2, with 11 bases identical to TRBD1. The CDR3 covers 16 residues. Per the germline V gene, CDR1 is SGHTS and CDR2 is YDEGEE. V lost 4 bases, J lost 6 bases, and 8 bases stayed unmatched. Here the CDR3 reads CASSLPGQGVAGELFF. The CDR3 nucleotides are TGTGCCAGCAGCCTACCGGGACAGGGGGTCGCCGGGGAGCTGTTTTTT.

V usage is TRBV30 and J usage is TRBJ2-7; tentative D call: TRBD1 (5 bases). The CDR3 is made up of 11 amino acids. The V end was cut by 4 bases, the J end by 6 bases, with 10 bases between. Germline V gene data show CDR1 as GTSNPN and CDR2 as SVGIG (reference sequence). The CDR3 DNA follows: TGTGCCTGGACAGGGTTCGGCGAGCAGTACTTC. This codes for CAWTGFGEQYF.

The chain carries TRBV14 and TRBJ2-6; perhaps TRBD1 as D (6 bases). The CDR3 is 24 amino acids. Per germline, CDR1 SGHDN and CDR2 FVKESK. V lost 0 bases to trimming and J lost 0 bases, with 30 bases between them. This CDR3 reads CASSQDLWDILSGVARSGANVLTF. The DNA of the CDR3 is TGTGCCAGCAGCCAAGATTTGTGGGACATTTTATCTGGTGTTGCACGCTCTGGGGCCAACGTCCTGACTTTC.

This clone occurred a few times. The chain joins TRBV2 to TRBJ2-1; TRBD2 agrees at 7 bases. Germline CDR1 and CDR2: SNHLY and FYNNEI. The CDR3 totals 13 residues. V gave up 7 bases and J gave up 9 bases; unmatched junction bases: 9. CDR3 nucleotide sequence: TGTGCCAGCAACTTCTTAACGGGAGGTGAGCAGTTCTTC. Translated: CASNFLTGGEQFF.

J is TRBJ2-7 and V is TRBV27; D unresolved. With 3 bases removed from V and 3 bases from J, the gap between germline ends came to 9 bases. From germline, CDR1 is MNHEY and CDR2 SMNVEV (reference sequence). This CDR3 spans 13 amino acids. DNA of the CDR3: TGTGCCAGCAGTTTTACCAGACACTACGAGCAGTACTTC. Its translation: CASSFTRHYEQYF.

The CDR3 nucleotides are TGTGCCAGTAGTATCGGGACTAGCGGGAGTACCTACGAGCAGTACTTC. Amino acid sequence: CASSIGTSGSTYEQYF. This chain joins TRBV19 and TRBJ2-7, with 14 nucleotides matching TRBD2. Trimming at V came to 3 bases and at J to 2 bases, leaving 3 bases not matched to a gene. There are 16 residues in the CDR3. Germline loops: CDR1 LNHDA, CDR2 SQIVND (reference sequence).

The rearrangement links TRBV9 to TRBJ1-5, with D tentatively TRBD1 (6 bases). V was cut by 1 base and J by 4 bases, with 12 bases left in between. Germline CDR1 SGDLS, CDR2 YYNGEE. CDR3 length: 15 residues. CDR3 DNA: TGTGCCAGCAGCGTAAGGGGGAGGGGAAATCAGCCCCAGCATTTT. Translated: CASSVRGRGNQPQHF.

The chain has TRBV7-3 and TRBJ1-1; a possible D gene is TRBD1 (5 bases). Trimming left V 1 base short and J 1 base short, with 7 bases between. Germline V gene data show CDR1 as SGHTA and CDR2 as FQGTGA. This CDR3 has 14 residues. The CDR3 sequence is CASSLNGGNTEAFF. The CDR3, as DNA: TGTGCCAGCAGCTTAAACGGGGGGAACACTGAAGCTTTCTTT.

This chain links TRBV5-4 with TRBJ2-7; TRBD2 matches at 8 bases. With 4 bases clipped from V and 0 bases from J, the junction kept 6 bases outside the gene matches. The CDR3 loop spans 15 amino acids. Germline CDR1 and CDR2: SGHNT and YYREEE (reference sequence). The CDR3 DNA follows: TGTGCCAGCAGCGAACGACTAGCGATCTCCTACGAGCAGTACTTC. It codes for CASSERLAISYEQYF.

The chain uses TRBV6-2 or TRBV6-3 and TRBJ1-1; no clear D gene. The CDR3 is 12 residues long. V lost 5 bases and J 12 bases, leaving 16 bases between the germline ends. CDR1 and CDR2 (germline): MNHEY, SVGEGT. The CDR3 DNA sequence: TGTGCCAGCAGTGACGCCGTGGGGAGAACTTTCTTT. This gives the protein CASSDAVGRTFF.

J is TRBJ1-6 and V is TRBV30, with 7 bases matching TRBD1. CDR1 and CDR2 from the germline V gene are GTSNPN and SVGIG (reference sequence). The J segment lost 8 bases and the V segment lost 3 bases, leaving 7 bases of the junction unmatched. The CDR3 is 14 amino acids. CDR3 coding DNA: TGTGCCTGGAGAGACCGGACAGGCGATTCACCCCTCCACTTT. Its translation is CAWRDRTGDSPLHF.

This clone was seen only once. J is TRBJ2-3 and V is TRBV6-2 or TRBV6-3; 10 bases are shared with TRBD2. V gave up 3 bases and J gave up 5 bases; unmatched junction bases: 8. CDR3 length: 16 residues. Germline CDR1 MNHEY, CDR2 SVGEGT. The CDR3 DNA reads TGTGCCAGCAGTTATGGGCTAGCGGGAGCTAAAGATACGCAGTATTTT. Its protein product is CASSYGLAGAKDTQYF.